The rows below give T cell receptor beta chains drawn from one sample of a study of metastatic and nonmetastatic thyroid tumors. TCRdb used MiXCR to call clones anew from the PCR reads. The sample carries 20,000 to 25,000 clones, 15% recorded once. The sequencing sample was made of blood. All receptors come from a female donor with papillary thyroid cancer or a benign thyroid nodule (not recorded which). Some clones in this sample may be carry-over from other donors' samples. Both conserved end residues are part of each CDR3. D genes are given only for firm matches. Some rows mark clone size as missing; the rest say once, few, many or name a class of expanded clone.

>TRBV2|TRBJ1-1|many|.
CASKSTGFTEAFF
TGTGCCAGCAAGAGCACAGGATTCACTGAAGCTTTCTTT
>TRBV14|TRBJ1-3|many|.
CASSHAGLGNTIYF
TGTGCCAGCAGCCATGCCGGGCTTGGAAACACCATATATTTT
>TRBV20-1|TRBJ2-6|many|.
CSARAPHSSGANVLTF
TGCAGTGCTAGAGCCCCCCATAGCTCTGGGGCCAACGTCCTGACTTTC
>TRBV9|TRBJ2-7|.|TRBD1
CASSAGTDSYEQHF
TGTGCCAGCAGCGCCGGGACAGACTCCTACGAGCAACACTTC